Listed below are T cell receptor beta chains from one sample, sequenced in a study of PD-1 blockade in classical Hodgkin lymphoma. Assay: immunoSEQ multiplex PCR; the TCRdb copy retains only in-frame clones and omits some. This repertoire shows tens of thousands of clones, 80% to 90% found once; its top ten account for over 14%. Sequencing used peripheral blood mononuclear cells (PBMCs), obtained at baseline. The receptors were gathered from a human donor with classical Hodgkin lymphoma. Each CDR3 is given without its conserved first and last residue.

CDR3,J,V
AISRDYEQY,TRBJ2-7,TRBV10-3
ASSPPQEKPQGYT,TRBJ1-2,TRBV18
ASSDRVNSPLH,TRBJ1-6,TRBV6-4
ASSPSGPGAF,TRBJ1-1,TRBV7-8
ASSDTGLINEKLF,TRBJ1-4,TRBV25-1
ASSLRQRGGPDTQY,TRBJ2-3,TRBV7-8
AISGDRGGTDTQY,TRBJ2-3,TRBV10-3
ASSDTRRTELFEQY,TRBJ2-7,TRBV6-4
ASSQYPGENGYT,TRBJ1-2,TRBV23-1
ASSYSGGVEQY,TRBJ2-7,TRBV6-6
SVGNTIY,TRBJ1-3,TRBV29-1
ASKPRGGPRD,TRBJ2-7,TRBV2
IVGKGEDGELF,TRBJ2-2,TRBV19
ASSLQGLAPQH,TRBJ1-5,TRBV5-6
ASSLGADQVHEQF,TRBJ2-1,TRBV7-3
ASRGGPDDTQY,TRBJ2-3,TRBV4-2
ASSPDSGNTIY,TRBJ1-3,TRBV6-5
ASRPDGVLYNEQF,TRBJ2-1,TRBV4-1
ASSTKLPGLAEDSNTGELF,TRBJ2-2,TRBV9
ASSLAGVGTGLYEQY,TRBJ2-7,TRBV5-1
ASRPRQAGELF,TRBJ2-2,TRBV6-6
ASSNLADTGELF,TRBJ2-2,TRBV7-8
ASSISGILEAF,TRBJ1-1,TRBV19
ASSRTGVNTDTQY,TRBJ2-3,TRBV28
ASSQEVPGGTEAF,TRBJ1-1,TRBV14
SADRGNQETQY,TRBJ2-5,TRBV29-1
ASSELRTSPPGELF,TRBJ2-2,TRBV10-1
ASSELGTINTGELF,TRBJ2-2,TRBV10-1
ASSQDRGEKLF,TRBJ1-4,TRBV4-2
ASRGGTRLYEQY,TRBJ2-7,TRBV11-2
ASPLRGQGAHEQF,TRBJ2-1,TRBV2
ASSGSGLGIYEQY,TRBJ2-7,TRBV7-9
ALLRIGNYGYT,TRBJ1-2,TRBV30